This T cell receptor (beta chain) comes out of a study of blood T cell repertoires in COVID-19. TCRdb's copy holds only in-frame clones and misses some; the assay was immunoSEQ multiplex PCR. The table includes about 370,000 clones, about 89% detected once. Germline CDR1 reads SQVTM; CDR2 reads ANQGSEA. The CDR3 sequence is 13 residues long. Trimming cost V 7 bases and J 5 bases; bases outside gene matches: 6. The chain employs TRBV29-1 and TRBJ2-1; 9 nucleotides line up with TRBD2. The receptor's source is a woman in her 30s with COVID-19, enrolled during active disease. The sample was peripheral blood. CDR3 nucleotide sequence: TGCAGCGCTACGGGACTAGCCCACAATGAGCAGTTCTTC. Translation: CSATGLAHNEQFF.